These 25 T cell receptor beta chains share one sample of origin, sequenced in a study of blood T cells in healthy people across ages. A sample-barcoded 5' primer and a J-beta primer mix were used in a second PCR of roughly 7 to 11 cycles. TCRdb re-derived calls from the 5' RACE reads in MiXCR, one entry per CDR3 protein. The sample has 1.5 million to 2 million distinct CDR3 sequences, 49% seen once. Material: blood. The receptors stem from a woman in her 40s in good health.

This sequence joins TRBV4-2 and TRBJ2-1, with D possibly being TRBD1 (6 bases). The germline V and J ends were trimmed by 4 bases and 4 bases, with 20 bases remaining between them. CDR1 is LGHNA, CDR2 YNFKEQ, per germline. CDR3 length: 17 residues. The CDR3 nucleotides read TGTGCCAGCAGCCTTATCAATGTCTGGACAGATTACAATGAGCAGTTCTTC. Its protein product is CASSLINVWTDYNEQFF.

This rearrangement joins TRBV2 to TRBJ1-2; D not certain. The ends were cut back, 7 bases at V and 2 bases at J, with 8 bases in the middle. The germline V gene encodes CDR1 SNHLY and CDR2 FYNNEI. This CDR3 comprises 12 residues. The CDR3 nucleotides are TGTGCCAGCATAAGTCAGAACTATGGCTACACCTTC. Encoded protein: CASISQNYGYTF.

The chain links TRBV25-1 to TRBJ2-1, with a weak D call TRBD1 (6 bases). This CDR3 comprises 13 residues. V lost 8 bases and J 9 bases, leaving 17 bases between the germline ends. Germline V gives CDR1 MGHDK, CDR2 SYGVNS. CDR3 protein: CASQTGFSSEQFF. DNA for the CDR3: TGTGCCAGCCAAACAGGGTTCAGTAGTGAGCAGTTCTTC.

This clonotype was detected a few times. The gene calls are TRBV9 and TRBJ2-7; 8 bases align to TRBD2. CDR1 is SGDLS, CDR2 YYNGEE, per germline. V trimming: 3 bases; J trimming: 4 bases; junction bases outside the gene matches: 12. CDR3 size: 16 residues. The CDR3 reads CASSDPLGTSSYEQYF. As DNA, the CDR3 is TGTGCCAGCAGCGACCCCTTGGGGACTAGTAGTTACGAGCAGTACTTC.

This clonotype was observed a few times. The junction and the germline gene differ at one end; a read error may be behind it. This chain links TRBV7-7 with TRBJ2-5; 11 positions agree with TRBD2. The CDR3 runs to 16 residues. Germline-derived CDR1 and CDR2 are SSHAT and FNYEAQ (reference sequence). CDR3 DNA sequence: TGTGCTAGCAGCTTAGCTCCTAGCGGGGGGCAAGAGACCCAGTACTTC. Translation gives CASSLAPSGGQETQYF.

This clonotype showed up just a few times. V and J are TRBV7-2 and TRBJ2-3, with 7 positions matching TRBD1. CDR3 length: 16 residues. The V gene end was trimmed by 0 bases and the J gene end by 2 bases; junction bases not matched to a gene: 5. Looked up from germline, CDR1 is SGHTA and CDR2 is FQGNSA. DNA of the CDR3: TGTGCCAGCAGCTTAGCGGTCAGGGGGTTCACAGATACGCAGTATTTT. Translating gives CASSLAVRGFTDTQYF.

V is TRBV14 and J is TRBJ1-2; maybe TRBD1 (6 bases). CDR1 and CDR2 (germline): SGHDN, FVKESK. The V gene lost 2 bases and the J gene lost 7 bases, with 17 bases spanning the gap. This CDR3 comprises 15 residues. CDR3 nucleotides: TGTGCCAGCAGCCAACGAGCCCTGGGGGGCGTTGGCTACACCTTC. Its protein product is CASSQRALGGVGYTF. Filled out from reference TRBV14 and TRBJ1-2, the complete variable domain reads EAGVTQFPSHSVIEKGQTVTLRCDPISGHDNLYWYRRVMGKEIKFLLHFVKESKQDESGMPNNRFLAERTGGTYSTLKVQPAELEDSGVYFCASSQRALGGVGYTFGSGTRLTVV.

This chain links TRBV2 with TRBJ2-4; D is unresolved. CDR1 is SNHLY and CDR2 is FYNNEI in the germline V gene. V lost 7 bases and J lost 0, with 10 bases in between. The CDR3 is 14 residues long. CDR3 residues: CASNPPGAKNIQYF. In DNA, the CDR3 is TGTGCCAGCAATCCCCCTGGAGCCAAAAACATTCAGTACTTC.

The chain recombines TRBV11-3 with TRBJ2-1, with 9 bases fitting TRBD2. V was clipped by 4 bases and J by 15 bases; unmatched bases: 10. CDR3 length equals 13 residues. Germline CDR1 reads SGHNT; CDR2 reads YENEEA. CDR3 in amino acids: CASSSPSGDTRFF. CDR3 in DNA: TGTGCCAGCAGCTCTCCTAGCGGGGATACGCGGTTCTTC. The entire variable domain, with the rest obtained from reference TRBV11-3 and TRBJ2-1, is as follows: EAGVVQSPRYKIIEKKQPVAFWCNPISGHNTLYWYLQNLGQGPELLIRYENEEAVDDSQLPKDRFSAERLKGVDSTLKIQPAELGDSAVYLCASSSPSGDTRFFGPGTRLTVL.

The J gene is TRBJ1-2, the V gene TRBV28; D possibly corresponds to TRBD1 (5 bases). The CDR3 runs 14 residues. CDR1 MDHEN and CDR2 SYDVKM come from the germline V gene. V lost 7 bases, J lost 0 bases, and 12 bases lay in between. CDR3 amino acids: CASKGAGTNYGYTF. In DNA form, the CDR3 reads TGTGCCAGCAAAGGAGCAGGGACTAACTATGGCTACACCTTC.

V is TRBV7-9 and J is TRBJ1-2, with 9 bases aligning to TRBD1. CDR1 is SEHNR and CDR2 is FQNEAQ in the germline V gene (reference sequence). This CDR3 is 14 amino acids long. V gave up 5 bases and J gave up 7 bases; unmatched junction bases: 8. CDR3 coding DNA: TGTGCCAGCAGCGACACAGGGGGCAGGCGTGGCTACACCTTC. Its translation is CASSDTGGRRGYTF.

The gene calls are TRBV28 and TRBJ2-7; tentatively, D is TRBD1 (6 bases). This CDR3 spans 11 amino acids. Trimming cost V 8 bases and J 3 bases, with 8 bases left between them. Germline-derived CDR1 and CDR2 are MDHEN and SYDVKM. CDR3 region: CASQTGYEQYF. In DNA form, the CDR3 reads TGTGCCAGCCAGACAGGCTACGAGCAGTACTTC. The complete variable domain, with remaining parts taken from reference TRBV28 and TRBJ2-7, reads DVKVTQSSRYLVKRTGEKVFLECVQDMDHENMFWYRQDPGLGLRLIYFSYDVKMKEKGDIPEGYSVSREKKERFSLILESASTNQTSMYLCASQTGYEQYFGPGTRLTVT.

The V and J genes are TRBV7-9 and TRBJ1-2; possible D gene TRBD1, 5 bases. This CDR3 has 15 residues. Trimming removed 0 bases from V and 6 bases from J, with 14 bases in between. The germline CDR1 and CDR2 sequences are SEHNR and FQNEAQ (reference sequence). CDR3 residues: CASSLAGTMGHGYTF. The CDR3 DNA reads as TGTGCCAGCAGCTTAGCTGGGACTATGGGTCATGGCTACACCTTC.

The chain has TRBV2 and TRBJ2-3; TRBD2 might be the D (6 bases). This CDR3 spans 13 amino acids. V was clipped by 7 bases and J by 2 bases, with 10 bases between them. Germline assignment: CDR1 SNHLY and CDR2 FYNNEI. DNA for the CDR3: TGTGCCAGCATAAGGGAGGCCACAGATACGCAGTATTTT. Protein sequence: CASIREATDTQYF.

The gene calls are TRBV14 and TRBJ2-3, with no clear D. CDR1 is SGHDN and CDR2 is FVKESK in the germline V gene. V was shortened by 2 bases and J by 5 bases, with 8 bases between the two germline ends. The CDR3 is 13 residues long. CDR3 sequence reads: CASSQTIRDTQYF. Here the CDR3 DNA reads TGTGCCAGCAGCCAAACTATCAGAGATACGCAGTATTTT.

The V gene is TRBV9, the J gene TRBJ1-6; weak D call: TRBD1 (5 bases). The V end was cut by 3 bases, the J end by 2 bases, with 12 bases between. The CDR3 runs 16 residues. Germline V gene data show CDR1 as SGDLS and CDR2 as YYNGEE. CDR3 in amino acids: CASSAGGVAYNSPLHF. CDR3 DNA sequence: TGTGCCAGCAGCGCGGGGGGGGTCGCCTATAATTCACCCCTCCACTTT.

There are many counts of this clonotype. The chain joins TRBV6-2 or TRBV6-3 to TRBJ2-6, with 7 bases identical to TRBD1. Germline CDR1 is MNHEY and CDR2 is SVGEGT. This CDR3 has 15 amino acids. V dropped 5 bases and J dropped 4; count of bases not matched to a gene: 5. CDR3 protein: CASSAGGAGANVLTF. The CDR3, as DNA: TGTGCCAGCAGTGCAGGGGGTGCAGGGGCCAACGTCCTGACTTTC.

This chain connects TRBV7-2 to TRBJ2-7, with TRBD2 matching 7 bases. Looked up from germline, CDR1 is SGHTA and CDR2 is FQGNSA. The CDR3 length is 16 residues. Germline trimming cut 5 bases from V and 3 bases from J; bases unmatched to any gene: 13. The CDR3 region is CASSLGEVAGVYEQYF. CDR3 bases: TGTGCCAGCAGCCTCGGGGAGGTAGCGGGCGTCTACGAGCAGTACTTC.

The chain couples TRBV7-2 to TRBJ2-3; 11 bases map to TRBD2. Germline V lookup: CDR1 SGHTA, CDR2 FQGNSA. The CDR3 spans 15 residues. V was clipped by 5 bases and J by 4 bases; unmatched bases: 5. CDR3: CASSQTSGVADTQYF. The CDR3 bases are TGTGCCAGCAGCCAGACTAGCGGGGTCGCAGATACGCAGTATTTT.

The DNA for the CDR3 is TGTGCCAGTAGGATACAACAGGGTAACACTGAAGCTTTCTTT. Encoded protein: CASRIQQGNTEAFF. This sequence joins TRBV3-1 and TRBJ1-1, with D possibly matching TRBD1 (6 bases). In germline, CDR1 is LGHDT, CDR2 YNNKEL (reference sequence). Trimming removed 9 bases from V and 2 bases from J, with 16 bases in between. The CDR3 sequence is 14 residues long.

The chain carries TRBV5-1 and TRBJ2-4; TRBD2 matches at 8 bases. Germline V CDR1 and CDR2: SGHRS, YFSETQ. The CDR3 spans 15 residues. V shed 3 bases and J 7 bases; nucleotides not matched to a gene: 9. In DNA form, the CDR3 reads TGCGCCAGCAGCTCGGGACTAGGAGGTGCGAACATTCAGTACTTC. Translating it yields CASSSGLGGANIQYF.

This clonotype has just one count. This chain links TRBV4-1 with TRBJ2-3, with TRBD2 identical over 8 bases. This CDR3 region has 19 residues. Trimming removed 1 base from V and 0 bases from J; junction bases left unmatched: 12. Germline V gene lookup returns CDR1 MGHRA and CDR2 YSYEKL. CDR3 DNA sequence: TGCGCCAGCAGCCAAGTGGGTAGCGGGGTGGGATTTAGCACAGATACGCAGTATTTT. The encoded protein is CASSQVGSGVGFSTDTQYF.

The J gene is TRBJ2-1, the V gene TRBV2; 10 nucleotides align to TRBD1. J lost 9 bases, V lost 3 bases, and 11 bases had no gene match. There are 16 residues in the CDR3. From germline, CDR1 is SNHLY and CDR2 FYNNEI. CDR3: CASSDLGTGALGEQFF. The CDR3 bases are TGTGCCAGCAGTGACCTGGGGACAGGGGCCTTGGGTGAGCAGTTCTTC.

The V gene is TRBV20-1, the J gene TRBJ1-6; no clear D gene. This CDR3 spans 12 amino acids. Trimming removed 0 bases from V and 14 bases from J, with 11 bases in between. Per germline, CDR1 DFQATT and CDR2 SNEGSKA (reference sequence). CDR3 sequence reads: CSARELPITLHF. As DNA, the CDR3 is TGCAGTGCTAGAGAGTTACCTATCACCCTCCACTTT.

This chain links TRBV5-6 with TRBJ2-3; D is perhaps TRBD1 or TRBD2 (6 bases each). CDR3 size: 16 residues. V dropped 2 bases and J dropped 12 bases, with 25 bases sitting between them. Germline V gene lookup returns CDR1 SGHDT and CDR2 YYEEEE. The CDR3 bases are TGTGCCAGCAGCTTAATTTGGGACTCCGCCCGGGGGACACAGTATTTT. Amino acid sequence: CASSLIWDSARGTQYF.